A single sample gave rise to the 10 T cell receptor beta chains below, sequenced in a study of cytomegalovirus exposure and HLA in healthy donors. The PCR used 60 Vbeta and 13 Jbeta primers. Measured with immunoSEQ multiplex PCR; TCRdb has only the in-frame clones, and not every one. The table includes around 180,000 clones, 81% detected once. The material sequenced was PBMCs. These receptors were taken from a man younger than 35 in good health and CMV-seronegative.

This chain connects TRBV7-3 to TRBJ2-1; 13 nucleotides agree with TRBD2. The CDR3 has 14 amino acids. J lost 10 bases, V lost 5 bases, and 5 bases had no gene match. Germline V gene sequence: CDR1 SGHTA, CDR2 FQGTGA. DNA of the CDR3: TGTGCCAGCAGCCGGACTAGCGGGAGTGAGGAGCAGTTCTTC. Translating gives CASSRTSGSEEQFF.

This clone has only a few counts. The V and J genes are TRBV27 and TRBJ2-2, with D unclear. There are 13 residues in the CDR3. Trimming left V 3 bases short and J 6 bases short, with 8 bases between. Per germline, CDR1 MNHEY and CDR2 SMNVEV (reference sequence). The CDR3 nucleotides are TGTGCCAGCAGTTTCCAGTGGTCCGGGGAGCTGTTTTTT. It encodes CASSFQWSGELFF.

The rearrangement joins TRBV5-1 to TRBJ2-1; possible D gene TRBD1, 5 bases. CDR3 length: 14 residues. The V gene's germline CDR1 is SGHRS and CDR2 YFSETQ. V shed 1 base and J shed 8 bases, with 13 bases lying between them. CDR3 in DNA: TGCGCCAGCAGCTTGCTTAGGGGCTCCGATGAGCAGTTCTTC. This encodes CASSLLRGSDEQFF.

CDR3 DNA: TGTGCCAGCAGACGGGACAGGGGTAACACTGAAGCTTTCTTT. This gives the protein CASRRDRGNTEAFF. The chain is built from TRBV27 and TRBJ1-1, with 10 bases matching TRBD1. The CDR3 extends over 14 amino acids. The germline V gene has CDR1 MNHEY and CDR2 SMNVEV (reference sequence). The J segment lost 2 bases and the V segment lost 6 bases, leaving 3 bases of the junction unmatched.

The V gene is TRBV4-1, the J gene TRBJ1-5; 9 bases map to TRBD1. The CDR3 runs 12 residues. With V trimmed by 9 bases and J by 5 bases, 2 bases remained unmatched. CDR1 is MGHRA and CDR2 is YSYEKL in the germline V gene. In nucleotides, the CDR3 is TGCGCCAGACGGGACAGGGATCAGCCCCAGCATTTT. It encodes CARRDRDQPQHF.

This clone was seen more than once but under ten times. This sequence joins TRBV4-2 and TRBJ2-7, with 8 positions matching TRBD2. Germline loops: CDR1 LGHNA, CDR2 YNFKEQ. The CDR3 spans 14 residues. Trimming at V came to 4 bases and at J to 3 bases, leaving 5 bases not matched to a gene. CDR3 nucleotide sequence: TGTGCCAGCAGCCTGGGACTAGGAGACTACGAGCAGTACTTC. Its translation is CASSLGLGDYEQYF.

The CDR3 DNA sequence: TGTGCCAGCGGCTGGCCAGCGGGGGGCGGGGAGACCCAGTACTTC. It translates to CASGWPAGGGETQYF. The chain is built from TRBV7-2 and TRBJ2-5; 9 bases align to TRBD2. CDR3 length: 15 residues. V shed 8 bases and J 5 bases; nucleotides not matched to a gene: 12. The germline CDR1 and CDR2 sequences are SGHTA and FQGNSA.

The V and J genes are TRBV9 and TRBJ1-2; D remains unclear. V was cut by 0 bases and J by 0 bases, with 3 bases left in between. The CDR3 contains 13 residues. The germline V gene encodes CDR1 SGDLS and CDR2 YYNGEE. In nucleotides, the CDR3 is TGTGCCAGCAGCGTAGCAGCTAACTATGGCTACACCTTC. This codes for CASSVAANYGYTF.

The chain couples TRBV7-9 to TRBJ2-4; 10 bases are a match to TRBD2. CDR1 and CDR2 (germline): SEHNR, FQNEAQ (reference sequence). V lost 6 bases and J lost 12; bases outside the gene matches: 5. This CDR3 has 12 residues. The CDR3 DNA sequence: TGTGCCAGCAGTCAAAGCGGGAGGGATCAGTACTTC. This encodes CASSQSGRDQYF.

The chain links TRBV5-8 to TRBJ2-7; TRBD1 matches 7 bases. CDR3 length: 16 amino acids. With 2 bases clipped from V and 0 bases from J, the junction kept 8 bases outside the gene matches. Germline V gene data show CDR1 as SGHTS and CDR2 as YDEGEE. Here the CDR3 DNA reads TGTGCCAGCAGCTTCAGGGACAGAAAATACTCCTACGAGCAGTACTTC. This codes for CASSFRDRKYSYEQYF.